The 26 T cell receptor beta chains in this list originate from one sample, sequenced in a study of T-cell reconstitution after alpha-beta-depleted transplantation in children. These receptors lack a known antigen. The authors prepared the TCRbeta library with unique molecular identifiers. TCRdb itself ran the PCR reads through MiXCR, one entry per CDR3 protein. The sample records 250,000 to 300,000 distinct CDR3 sequences, nearly 8% being singletons. Overall study results and limits: A year post-transplant, T-cell counts and diversity derived mostly from newly produced T cells.

The sequencing used peripheral blood, collected 360 days after TCRalphabeta/CD19-depleted stem cell transplant. These receptor sequences come from a female patient between 2 and 15 years old who had a stem cell transplant for Fanconi anemia, so the T cells may come from the graft donor.

This clonotype was observed at least ten times. V usage is TRBV2 and J usage is TRBJ2-1, with TRBD2 matching 8 bases. The germline V gene encodes CDR1 SNHLY and CDR2 FYNNEI. J gave up 3 bases and V 4 bases, and 5 bases lay outside the gene matches. The CDR3 totals 15 residues. CDR3 region: CASSVRRGVYNEQFF. The CDR3 DNA sequence: TGTGCCAGCAGTGTGCGGCGGGGGGTCTACAATGAGCAGTTCTTC. The variable domain in full, completed from reference TRBV2 and TRBJ2-1, reads EPEVTQTPSHQVTQMGQEVILRCVPISNHLYFYWYRQILGQKVEFLVSFYNNEISEKSEIFDDQFSVERPDGSNFTLKIRSTKLEDSAMYFCASSVRRGVYNEQFFGPGTRLTVL.

This clonotype came up a few times. The chain links TRBV27 to TRBJ2-7; 10 bases fit TRBD2. The V and J ends lost 5 bases and 2 bases, in that order; junction bases with no gene match: 3. This CDR3 has 14 amino acids. Germline-derived CDR1 and CDR2 are MNHEY and SMNVEV (reference sequence). CDR3 in amino acids: CASSLSGRAYEQYF. In DNA, the CDR3 is TGTGCCAGCAGTCTCAGCGGGAGGGCCTACGAGCAGTACTTC.

This clonotype was found many times. This chain uses TRBV28 with TRBJ2-3; TRBD2 aligns across 8 bases. V lost 5 bases and J lost 2; bases outside the gene matches: 9. Germline assignment: CDR1 MDHEN and CDR2 SYDVKM. The CDR3 length is 16 residues. As DNA, the CDR3 is TGTGCCAGCAGTAGACGCGGCGGGGGGTTCACAGATACGCAGTATTTT. Its translation is CASSRRGGGFTDTQYF.

The V call is TRBV7-6, the J call TRBJ2-1; 9 bases map to TRBD2. V was pared by 1 base and J by 3 bases, with 7 bases of the junction left unmatched. The CDR3 totals 17 residues. Per germline, CDR1 SGHVS and CDR2 FNYEAQ. The CDR3 DNA is TGTGCCAGCAGCTTAGAGGCAGCGGGGGGCGTCTACAATGAGCAGTTCTTC. Protein sequence: CASSLEAAGGVYNEQFF.

This clonotype was seen a few times. The gene calls are TRBV6-1 and TRBJ1-1; D remains ambiguous. CDR3 size: 13 residues. Trimming cost V 8 bases and J 2 bases, with 12 bases left between them. Germline loops: CDR1 MNHNS, CDR2 SASEGT. In nucleotides, the CDR3 is TGTGCCAGCTCGGGTAGCGGAAACACTGAAGCTTTCTTT. It is translated as CASSGSGNTEAFF.

This clonotype was counted many times. This chain connects TRBV6-4 to TRBJ2-5; no definite D call. Trimming removed 3 bases at V and 3 bases at J, with 8 bases between. There are 13 residues in the CDR3. Per germline, CDR1 MRHNA and CDR2 SNTAGT. CDR3: CASSEPLEETQYF. The CDR3 DNA is TGTGCCAGCAGTGAACCGTTAGAAGAGACCCAGTACTTC.

This clonotype was counted many times. The chain has TRBV11-1 and TRBJ2-5, with 13 nucleotides matching TRBD2. The CDR3 is 18 residues long. Trimming at V came to 5 bases and at J to 4 bases, leaving 13 bases not matched to a gene. Per the germline V gene, CDR1 is SGHAT and CDR2 is FQDESV (reference sequence). CDR3 sequence: CASSPTSGGAIPRETQYF. CDR3 coding DNA: TGTGCCAGCAGCCCAACTAGCGGGGGGGCCATCCCCCGAGAGACCCAGTACTTC.

In its sample, this clonotype was seen many times. This sequence joins TRBV7-9 and TRBJ1-2; 11 bases agree with TRBD1. This CDR3 spans 20 amino acids. Germline trimming cut 3 bases from V and 8 bases from J; bases unmatched to any gene: 23. Germline CDR1 reads SEHNR; CDR2 reads FQNEAQ (reference sequence). The CDR3, as DNA: TGTGCCAGCAGCTTGGGGTTCGGGACAGGGGGAGTTAGATCCCTTTTCGGCTACACCTTC. Amino acids: CASSLGFGTGGVRSLFGYTF.

V is TRBV25-1 and J is TRBJ1-2; tentatively, D is TRBD1 (5 bases). The germline V and J ends were trimmed by 6 bases and 3 bases, with 17 bases remaining between them. Per the germline V gene, CDR1 is MGHDK and CDR2 is SYGVNS. CDR3 length: 15 residues. This CDR3 is CASSHWGPGYYGYTF. In DNA form, the CDR3 reads TGTGCCAGCAGCCACTGGGGCCCAGGGTACTATGGCTACACCTTC.

DNA of the CDR3: TGCAGTGCTAGCCTCCCGGGACAGGGGGTTTACGAGCAGTACTTC. Translated, it gives CSASLPGQGVYEQYF. V is TRBV20-1 and J is TRBJ2-7, with 11 nucleotides matching TRBD1. V gave up 3 bases and J gave up 4 bases; unmatched junction bases: 8. Germline V gene sequence: CDR1 DFQATT, CDR2 SNEGSKA (reference sequence). The CDR3 runs to 15 residues.

A few counts support this clonotype. The chain couples TRBV21-1 to TRBJ2-1; the D segment call TRBD2 is taken from the table without a DNA check. TRBV21-1 is deemed a pseudogene. The CDR3 sequence is 18 residues long. DNA of the CDR3: TGTGCCAGCAGCAAGGGACTAGCGGGGGGCATAATCTACAATGAGCAGTTCTTC. Residues: CASSKGLAGGIIYNEQFF.

This clonotype was observed a few times. The chain couples TRBV20-1 to TRBJ2-4; D is uncertain. The V gene's germline CDR1 is DFQATT and CDR2 SNEGSKA (reference sequence). There are 15 residues in the CDR3. V was pared by 0 bases and J by 0 bases, with 9 bases between. In nucleotides, the CDR3 is TGCAGTGCTAGAGACGGAATGGTAGCCAAAAACATTCAGTACTTC. Translation: CSARDGMVAKNIQYF.

J is TRBJ1-2 and V is TRBV12-3 or TRBV12-4; D is undetermined. The CDR3 is 12 residues long. With 5 bases removed from V and 6 bases from J, the gap between germline ends came to 10 bases. The CDR3 DNA is TGTGCCAGCAGTCAGGAAGGGAATGGCTACACCTTC. Translation gives CASSQEGNGYTF.

This clonotype was seen repeatedly, ten times or more. V gene TRBV7-2 combines with J gene TRBJ2-1; TRBD2 matches 8 bases. Germline trimming cut 2 bases from V and 5 bases from J; bases unmatched to any gene: 5. This CDR3 has 15 amino acids. Germline V gene sequence: CDR1 SGHTA, CDR2 FQGNSA. The CDR3 here is CASSLLAGEHNEQFF. The CDR3 bases are TGTGCCAGCAGCTTACTAGCGGGTGAGCACAATGAGCAGTTCTTC.

This clonotype has at least ten counts. The chain employs TRBV5-1 and TRBJ2-5; 7 nucleotides align to TRBD1. Trimming at V came to 5 bases and at J to 2 bases, leaving 9 bases not matched to a gene. The CDR3 covers 15 residues. CDR1 is SGHRS, CDR2 YFSETQ, per germline. The CDR3 is CASRIGTAFQETQYF. CDR3 DNA sequence: TGCGCCAGCAGAATAGGGACAGCCTTTCAAGAGACCCAGTACTTC.

The chain recombines TRBV6-5 with TRBJ1-5, with D perhaps matching TRBD1 (5 bases). V lost 2 bases to trimming and J lost 2 bases, with 10 bases between them. Germline V gene data show CDR1 as MNHEY and CDR2 as SVGAGI. This CDR3 contains 15 residues. CDR3 sequence: CASSYAGEGNQPQHF. CDR3 bases: TGTGCCAGCAGTTACGCGGGGGAAGGCAATCAGCCCCAGCATTTT.

This clonotype was seen repeatedly, ten times or more. The chain links TRBV12-3 or TRBV12-4 to TRBJ2-2; 9 bases fit TRBD1. The junction had 4 bases not matched to a gene; V was cut back by 5 bases and J by 3 bases. The CDR3 extends over 15 amino acids. The CDR3 sequence: CASSAGTGYTGELFF. CDR3 DNA: TGTGCCAGCAGTGCCGGGACAGGGTACACCGGGGAGCTGTTTTTT.

V is TRBV28 and J is TRBJ2-3; D tentatively fits TRBD1 or TRBD2 (5 bases each). Trimming stripped 2 bases from V and 6 bases from J, with 21 bases between. CDR1 and CDR2 (germline): MDHEN, SYDVKM. The CDR3 totals 17 residues. For the CDR3, the DNA is TGTGCCAGCAGTTTACCCCCCCAGGGAGTGTGGAAGGATACGCAGTATTTT. Its translation is CASSLPPQGVWKDTQYF. The entire variable domain, with the rest obtained from reference TRBV28 and TRBJ2-3, is as follows: DVKVTQSSRYLVKRTGEKVFLECVQDMDHENMFWYRQDPGLGLRLIYFSYDVKMKEKGDIPEGYSVSREKKERFSLILESASTNQTSMYLCASSLPPQGVWKDTQYFGPGTRLTVL.

A word on this clonotype: A much larger clone lies a single base off, so this may be a read error. The chain joins TRBV25-1 to TRBJ2-5, with D unclear. This CDR3 region has 15 residues. The V end lost 3 bases, the J end lost 5 bases, and 16 bases lay between the germline ends. Germline CDR1 reads MGHDK; CDR2 reads SYGVNS. CDR3 amino acids: CASSDNVMQGETQYF. In DNA form, the CDR3 reads TGTGCCAGCAGTGATAATGTAATGCAAGGGGAGACCCAGTACTTC.

This clonotype was seen repeatedly, ten times or more. The CDR3 DNA reads as TGTGCCAGCAGTTTAGCCGGCTTTCAATACAATGAGCAGTTCTTC. Amino acids: CASSLAGFQYNEQFF. This chain connects TRBV6-5 to TRBJ2-1; D unclear. The germline CDR1 and CDR2 sequences are MNHEY and SVGAGI. CDR3 length: 15 residues. V gave up 4 bases and J gave up 4 bases, with 14 bases separating them.

This clonotype was seen ten or more times. The chain couples TRBV9 to TRBJ2-3, with D possibly matching TRBD2 (6 bases). The length of the CDR3 is 18 residues. V was clipped by 3 bases and J by 2 bases, with 22 bases between them. The V gene's germline CDR1 is SGDLS and CDR2 YYNGEE. CDR3 DNA: TGTGCCAGCAGCGCCAGTTGGGATGGGGGGAGTGACACAGATACGCAGTATTTT. The encoded protein is CASSASWDGGSDTDTQYF.

This sequence joins TRBV6-1 and TRBJ2-5; 8 bases agree with TRBD1. The CDR3 spans 16 residues. The V gene end was trimmed by 6 bases and the J gene end by 4 bases; junction bases not matched to a gene: 13. CDR1 and CDR2 from the germline V gene are MNHNS and SASEGT. The CDR3 loop is CASRIGQGHFSETQYF. The CDR3 DNA sequence: TGTGCCAGCAGAATAGGACAGGGACATTTTTCAGAGACCCAGTACTTC.

This rearrangement joins TRBV14 to TRBJ1-2; D not certain. Trimming left V 0 bases short and J 8 bases short, with 10 bases between. The CDR3 consists of 13 residues. Germline V gives CDR1 SGHDN, CDR2 FVKESK. The CDR3, as DNA: TGTGCCAGCAGCCAAGATTTGTCGGGAGGCTACACCTTC. This gives the protein CASSQDLSGGYTF.

This clonotype turned up a few times. The CDR3 DNA sequence: TGTGCCAGCAGTTTATCTCCCCACTTAGCGGGGGGGATCTACGAGCAGTACTTC. It encodes CASSLSPHLAGGIYEQYF. The chain joins TRBV27 to TRBJ2-7; TRBD2 agrees at 11 bases. Germline V lookup: CDR1 MNHEY, CDR2 SMNVEV (reference sequence). The J segment lost 3 bases and the V segment lost 0 bases, leaving 10 bases of the junction unmatched. This CDR3 is built from 18 residues.

The sample holds many counts of this clonotype. V and J are TRBV18 and TRBJ2-6; D is perhaps TRBD1 or TRBD2 (5 bases each). This CDR3 has 19 residues. Germline V gene data show CDR1 as KGHSH and CDR2 as LQKENI. Deletions cut 2 bases from V and 0 bases from J, with 17 bases between. The chain's CDR3 is CASSPSVGAAPSGANVLTF. The CDR3 coding sequence is TGTGCCAGCTCACCAAGTGTCGGGGCTGCCCCCTCTGGGGCCAACGTCCTGACTTTC.

This clonotype has a count of ten or more. The chain combines TRBV4-1 with TRBJ2-3; TRBD1 matches at 7 bases. Germline V gene lookup returns CDR1 MGHRA and CDR2 YSYEKL. The CDR3 contains 16 residues. With 2 bases clipped from V and 5 bases from J, the junction kept 10 bases outside the gene matches. The CDR3 DNA reads as TGCGCCAGCAGCCAAATCGGACAGGTCAAGGGAGATACGCAGTATTTT. Translated: CASSQIGQVKGDTQYF.